The clone carrying this T cell receptor beta chain was observed a few times. The data belong to a study of metastatic and nonmetastatic thyroid tumors. Study-wide background: A comparison of repertoires was made across blood and tumor or nodule tissue from malignant and benign thyroid patients.

Unmatched junction bases numbered 5, after V lost 7 bases and J lost 5 bases. Germline values: CDR1 MNHEY, CDR2 SMNVEV (reference sequence). CDR3 size: 15 residues. The entire patient cohort was treatment-naive prior to thyroid surgery. TCRdb ran MiXCR on the PCR reads. The sample holds approximately 44,000 clones; 24% are singletons and the top ten take around 13%. The sequenced material came from tumor tissue. This clonotype originated in a female donor with papillary thyroid cancer or a benign thyroid nodule (not recorded which). Some clones in this sample may be carry-over from other donors' samples. The chain carries TRBV27 and TRBJ2-3; the match to TRBD2 covers 14 bases. This CDR3 is CASKGLAGVLDTQYF. The CDR3, as DNA: TGTGCCAGCAAGGGACTAGCGGGAGTCCTAGATACGCAGTATTTT.